Following are 28 T cell receptor beta chains from one sample sequenced in a study of blood T cells in healthy people across ages (dated by TCRdb to about 2015). The library was produced with 5' RACE. Data came from an Illumina HiSeq 2500. A second PCR of about 6 to 11 cycles was run with a J-beta primer mix and a sample-barcoded 5' primer. In-frame beta chains were kept once TCRdb had trimmed the public reads at Q25 with fastp and called clones with MiXCR. Each entry merges the rows of one CDR3 protein and shows their most common DNA and genes. This sample gives more than 650,000 distinct CDR3 sequences in total; about 20% of them show up just once. The top ten clones comprise 20% to 25% of the sample. Sequenced material: blood. The receptor source for this set is a man in his 70s in good health.

The chain carries TRBV7-9 and TRBJ2-1; D gene uncertain. The J call could be wrong; TRBJ2-5 is a better fit for the DNA end. From germline, CDR1 is SEHNR and CDR2 FQNEAQ (reference sequence). The CDR3 runs 12 residues. CDR3 nucleotides: TGTGCCAGCAGCTCTTTCAAGGAGACCCAGTACTTC. This gives the protein CASSSFKETQYF.

This clonotype was found many times. The V gene is TRBV11-3, the J gene TRBJ2-1, with D possibly being TRBD2 (6 bases). The germline gives CDR1 SGHNT, CDR2 YENEEA. Trimming left V 3 bases short and J 4 bases short, with 19 bases between. The CDR3 runs 17 residues. CDR3 amino acids: CASSFSAGYPLYNEQFF. For the CDR3, the DNA is TGTGCCAGCAGCTTCTCAGCGGGCTACCCCCTGTACAATGAGCAGTTCTTC. The complete variable domain, with remaining parts taken from reference TRBV11-3 and TRBJ2-1, reads EAGVVQSPRYKIIEKKQPVAFWCNPISGHNTLYWYLQNLGQGPELLIRYENEEAVDDSQLPKDRFSAERLKGVDSTLKIQPAELGDSAVYLCASSFSAGYPLYNEQFFGPGTRLTVL.

CDR3 coding DNA: TGCAGCGTCGGCAAGACCGGGACTAGCGTTGACATTCAGTACTTC. Translating it yields CSVGKTGTSVDIQYF. V gene TRBV29-1 combines with J gene TRBJ2-4; 10 nucleotides agree with TRBD2. This CDR3 has 15 residues. Germline loops: CDR1 SQVTM, CDR2 ANQGSEA. Germline trimming cut 6 bases from V and 8 bases from J; bases unmatched to any gene: 13. Full variable domain (missing parts from reference TRBV29-1 and TRBJ2-4): SAVISQKPSRDICQRGTSLTIQCQVDSQVTMMFWYRQQPGQSLTLIATANQGSEATYESGFVIDKFPISRPNLTFSTLTVSNMSPEDSSIYLCSVGKTGTSVDIQYFGAGTRLSVL.

The chain joins TRBV3-1 to TRBJ1-1; D perhaps matches TRBD1 (6 bases). The length of the CDR3 is 14 residues. Germline V lookup: CDR1 LGHDT, CDR2 YNNKEL (reference sequence). V dropped 4 bases and J dropped 5 bases, with 14 bases sitting between them. The CDR3 DNA sequence: TGTGCCAGCAGCCTCGCAGGGGAACGAACTGAAGCTTTCTTT. It codes for CASSLAGERTEAFF.

This clonotype was detected a few times. One junction end disagrees with the germline gene, perhaps due to a read error. The chain employs TRBV7-2 and TRBJ1-2; 10 bases agree with TRBD1. From germline, CDR1 is SGHTA and CDR2 FQGNSA. The length of the CDR3 is 15 residues. CDR3 DNA: TGTGCCCGCAGCCCCAGACAGGGGGCGAACTATGGCTACACCTTC. Its translation: CARSPRQGANYGYTF.

Only a few counts were recorded for this clonotype. This chain joins TRBV4-1 and TRBJ2-1, with TRBD2 matching over 12 bases. Germline trimming cut 2 bases from V and 9 bases from J; bases unmatched to any gene: 8. Germline V CDR1 and CDR2: MGHRA, YSYEKL. The CDR3 is made up of 16 amino acids. The CDR3 loop is CASSQSASGGVREQFF. The CDR3 nucleotides are TGCGCCAGCAGCCAATCGGCTAGCGGGGGGGTGCGTGAGCAGTTCTTC.

This sequence joins TRBV6-5 and TRBJ2-1, with 7 bases fitting TRBD2. Germline trimming cut 5 bases from V and 4 bases from J; bases unmatched to any gene: 8. The CDR3 totals 15 residues. Germline V gives CDR1 MNHEY, CDR2 SVGAGI. The CDR3: CASSRSGAIYNEQFF. The CDR3 nucleotides are TGTGCCAGCAGTCGAAGCGGGGCAATATACAATGAGCAGTTCTTC.

This clonotype was detected only a few times. The V gene is TRBV4-1, the J gene TRBJ2-7; D is ambiguous. The tail of the sequence fits TRBJ2-1 better, so the J call may be wrong. CDR1 and CDR2 from the germline V gene are MGHRA and YSYEKL. This CDR3 spans 15 amino acids. In DNA, the CDR3 is TGCGCCAGCAGCCAAGATCAGGCTAGATACAATGAGCAGTTCTTC. It specifies CASSQDQARYNEQFF.

In this sample, this clonotype turned up a few times. The chain carries TRBV18 and TRBJ2-4, with D unclear. In germline, CDR1 is KGHSH, CDR2 LQKENI. V was pared by 6 bases and J by 6 bases, with 9 bases between. The CDR3 extends over 12 amino acids. The CDR3 coding sequence is TGTGCCAGCTCTTCGGACGGAAACATTCAGTACTTC. Amino acid sequence: CASSSDGNIQYF. Complete variable domain (other parts from reference TRBV18 and TRBJ2-4): NAGVMQNPRHLVRRRGQEARLRCSPMKGHSHVYWYRQLPEEGLKFMVYLQKENIIDESGMPKERFSAEFPKEGPSILRIQQVVRGDSAAYFCASSSDGNIQYFGAGTRLSVL.

This clonotype was seen a handful of times. This chain connects TRBV5-5 to TRBJ2-3; 9 bases agree with TRBD1. This CDR3 contains 15 residues. The junction had 7 bases not matched to a gene; V was cut back by 4 bases and J by 4 bases. CDR1 SGHKS and CDR2 YYEKEE come from the germline V gene (reference sequence). The DNA of the CDR3 is TGTGCCAGCAGCAGCGGACAGGGGTTGCCAGATACGCAGTATTTT. This encodes CASSSGQGLPDTQYF. Using reference TRBV5-5 and TRBJ2-3 for the parts outside the CDR3, the full variable domain is DAGVTQSPTHLIKTRGQQVTLRCSPISGHKSVSWYQQVLGQGPQFIFQYYEKEERGRGNFPDRFSARQFPNYSSELNVNALLLGDSALYLCASSSGQGLPDTQYFGPGTRLTVL.

The CDR3 nucleotides read TGTGCCAGCAGCGGGATGGACAGGGAGACTGAAGCTTTCTTT. Amino acids: CASSGMDRETEAFF. V gene TRBV3-1 combines with J gene TRBJ1-1; 8 bases line up with TRBD1. Trimming took 5 bases from V and 5 from J; bases not matched to a gene: 7. Germline loops: CDR1 LGHDT, CDR2 YNNKEL (reference sequence). CDR3 size: 14 residues.

This clonotype has only a few counts. The chain joins TRBV12-3 or TRBV12-4 to TRBJ2-7; TRBD1 or TRBD2 may be the D gene (5 bases each). Between the trimmed V and J ends, which lost 3 bases and 9 bases, there was a span of 15 bases. This CDR3 contains 13 residues. CDR3 amino acids: CASSFRQSRGQYF. In DNA form, the CDR3 reads TGTGCCAGCAGTTTTCGACAGTCTCGGGGGCAGTACTTC.

The V and J genes are TRBV29-1 and TRBJ2-1, with 7 bases that match TRBD1. Judging by the DNA end, TRBJ2-7 fits better; the J call may be wrong. CDR3 length: 12 amino acids. The germline gives CDR1 SQVTM, CDR2 ANQGSEA. CDR3 in amino acids: CSADRASYEQYF. The CDR3 DNA reads as TGCAGCGCAGACAGGGCTTCCTACGAGCAGTACTTC.

The rearrangement uses TRBV12-3 or TRBV12-4 and TRBJ2-3; perhaps TRBD2 as D (7 bases). The CDR3 consists of 15 residues. Between the trimmed V and J ends, which lost 4 bases and 5 bases, there was a span of 16 bases. DNA of the CDR3: TGTGCCAGCAGTTCGGGGGCGGGGAGGGAAGATACGCAGTATTTT. It encodes CASSSGAGREDTQYF.

This clonotype has a handful of counts. CDR3 nucleotides: TGTGCCAGCAGTCCCTTAGCGGGGTACATCACAGATACGCAGTATTTT. Residues: CASSPLAGYITDTQYF. The gene calls are TRBV12-3 or TRBV12-4 and TRBJ2-3, with 8 bases that match TRBD2. The junction had 9 bases not matched to a gene; V was cut back by 5 bases and J by 2 bases. This CDR3 spans 16 amino acids.

The DNA for the CDR3 is TGTGCCAGCTCTCTTGACACTGGGGGCTACAATGAGCAGTTCTTC. Encoded protein: CASSLDTGGYNEQFF. The J gene is TRBJ2-1, the V gene TRBV18; D may match TRBD1 or TRBD2 (5 bases each). Trimming pared 6 bases from V and 3 bases from J, leaving 15 bases between. The CDR3 has 15 residues. Germline loops: CDR1 KGHSH, CDR2 LQKENI. Complete variable domain (other parts from reference TRBV18 and TRBJ2-1): NAGVMQNPRHLVRRRGQEARLRCSPMKGHSHVYWYRQLPEEGLKFMVYLQKENIIDESGMPKERFSAEFPKEGPSILRIQQVVRGDSAAYFCASSLDTGGYNEQFFGPGTRLTVL.

This clonotype showed up just a few times. V usage is TRBV29-1 and J usage is TRBJ2-5, with D possibly being TRBD2 (5 bases). The V gene lost 5 bases and the J gene lost 4 bases, with 14 bases spanning the gap. Germline loops: CDR1 SQVTM, CDR2 ANQGSEA. The CDR3 length is 13 residues. The CDR3 loop reads CSVWRFTGETQYF. CDR3 nucleotide sequence: TGCAGCGTTTGGAGGTTTACCGGAGAGACCCAGTACTTC.

The V call is TRBV29-1, the J call TRBJ1-3; TRBD1 matches 7 bases. V was pared by 3 bases and J by 0 bases, with 2 bases of the junction left unmatched. The germline gives CDR1 SQVTM, CDR2 ANQGSEA. CDR3 length: 14 residues. The CDR3 DNA reads as TGCAGCGTTGAGACAGGGCTCTCTGGAAACACCATATATTTT. Translated, it gives CSVETGLSGNTIYF.

The genes are TRBV20-1 and TRBJ2-7, with 7 bases identical to TRBD1. The CDR3 totals 12 residues. Germline CDR1 reads DFQATT; CDR2 reads SNEGSKA (reference sequence). The trim removed 5 bases at V and 4 bases at J, leaving 5 bases unmatched. The CDR3 DNA sequence: TGCAGTGCTCTGAAGGGGGCGTACGAGCAGTACTTC. Its protein is CSALKGAYEQYF.

Comment on this clonotype: This could be a read error, since a much larger clone is one nucleotide away. This chain connects TRBV7-9 to TRBJ2-1; D is perhaps TRBD2 (5 bases). The CDR3 extends over 14 amino acids. Germline V lookup: CDR1 SEHNR, CDR2 FQNEAQ (reference sequence). The CDR3 is CAGSYGGNYNEQFF. In DNA form, the CDR3 reads TGTGCCGGCAGCTACGGAGGAAACTACAATGAGCAGTTCTTC.

This sequence joins TRBV28 and TRBJ1-2, with TRBD1 matching 9 bases. This CDR3 has 14 amino acids. V was clipped by 6 bases and J by 8 bases; unmatched bases: 10. Germline CDR1 reads MDHEN; CDR2 reads SYDVKM. In DNA, the CDR3 is TGTGCCAGCAGCGGGACAGGGTACCTATCAGGCTACACCTTC. Protein sequence: CASSGTGYLSGYTF.

V usage is TRBV12-3 or TRBV12-4 and J usage is TRBJ2-5, with D possibly called TRBD1 or TRBD2 (6 bases each). V lost 3 bases, J lost 9 bases, and 17 bases lay in between. The CDR3 length is 14 residues. DNA for the CDR3: TGTGCCAGCAGTTTTAGGGGGGCAGGGGATCCCCAGTACTTC. Translating it yields CASSFRGAGDPQYF.

CDR3 protein: CASSKMNTGELFF. The CDR3 DNA is TGTGCCAGCAGTAAGATGAACACCGGGGAGCTGTTTTTT. The chain has TRBV12-3 or TRBV12-4 and TRBJ2-2, with D unresolved. CDR3 size: 13 residues. The V end lost 5 bases, the J end lost 1 base, and 5 bases lay between the germline ends.

The chain joins TRBV5-5 to TRBJ2-5, with D hard to call. Trimming removed 3 bases from V and 1 base from J, with 16 bases in between. This CDR3 is built from 16 residues. The germline gives CDR1 SGHKS, CDR2 YYEKEE (reference sequence). For the CDR3, the DNA is TGTGCCAGCAGCTACTCGATTGGGCGATCCCAAGAGACCCAGTACTTC. Protein sequence: CASSYSIGRSQETQYF.

In this sample, this clonotype turned up many times. This sequence joins TRBV29-1 and TRBJ2-1; the D gene is possibly TRBD1 (6 bases). CDR1 SQVTM and CDR2 ANQGSEA come from the germline V gene. V lost 0 bases to trimming and J lost 4 bases, with 16 bases between them. CDR3 size: 16 residues. CDR3 loop: CSVEDQLQGLYNEQFF. CDR3 in DNA: TGCAGCGTTGAAGATCAATTGCAGGGGCTGTACAATGAGCAGTTCTTC.

This chain uses TRBV12-3 or TRBV12-4 with TRBJ1-1; D remains ambiguous. The length of the CDR3 is 13 residues. The V gene lost 10 bases and the J gene lost 1 base, with 13 bases spanning the gap. The CDR3 protein is CATDGATNTEAFF. The DNA of the CDR3 is TGTGCCACCGACGGAGCTACGAACACTGAAGCTTTCTTT.

There are a few counts of this clonotype. The chain carries TRBV7-8 and TRBJ2-3; D possibly corresponds to TRBD2 (7 bases). Germline V CDR1 and CDR2: SGHVS, FQNEAQ. CDR3 size: 16 residues. V shed 5 bases and J shed 0 bases, with 15 bases lying between them. The CDR3 DNA follows: TGTGCCAGCAGCCCCCGGGCGGGGGCTAGCACAGATACGCAGTATTTT. Amino acid sequence: CASSPRAGASTDTQYF.

Of note for this clonotype: One junction end disagrees with the germline gene, perhaps due to a read error. This sequence joins TRBV4-1 and TRBJ2-2; 10 bases fit TRBD1. This CDR3 has 15 residues. Germline loops: CDR1 MGHRA, CDR2 YSYEKL. The CDR3 sequence: CASSQEGQGSGELFF. CDR3 in DNA: TGCGCCAGTAGCCAAGAGGGACAGGGGTCCGGGGAGCTGTTTTTT.